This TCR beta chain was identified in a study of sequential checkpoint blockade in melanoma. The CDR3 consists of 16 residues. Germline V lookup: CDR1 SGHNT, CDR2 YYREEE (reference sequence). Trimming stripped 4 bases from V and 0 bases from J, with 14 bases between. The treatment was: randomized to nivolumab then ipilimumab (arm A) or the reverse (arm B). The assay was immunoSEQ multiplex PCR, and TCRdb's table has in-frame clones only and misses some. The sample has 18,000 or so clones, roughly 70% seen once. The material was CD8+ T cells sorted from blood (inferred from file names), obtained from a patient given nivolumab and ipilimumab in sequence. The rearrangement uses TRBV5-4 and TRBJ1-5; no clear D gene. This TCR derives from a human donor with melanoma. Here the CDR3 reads CASSLGPRDSNQPQHF. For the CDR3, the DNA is TGTGCCAGCAGCCTTGGTCCTCGCGATAGCAATCAGCCCCAGCATTTT.